Each of the 8 T cell receptor beta chains below was sequenced from the same sample in a study of blood T cells in healthy people across ages. The second PCR ran about 7 to 12 cycles with a sample-barcoded 5' primer and J-beta primers. Using its own MiXCR run on the 5' RACE reads, TCRdb lists one record per CDR3 protein. The sample consists of 1.8 million or so distinct CDR3 sequences, more than 35% of them appearing once. Sequencing input: blood. All receptors come from a human donor in good health.

This rearrangement joins TRBV7-9 to TRBJ2-3; 7 bases agree with TRBD2. Germline V CDR1 and CDR2: SEHNR, FQNEAQ (reference sequence). This CDR3 has 18 amino acids. The J segment lost 2 bases and the V segment lost 4 bases, leaving 15 bases of the junction unmatched. The CDR3 is CASSSRSGTKTPTDTQYF. The DNA of the CDR3 is TGTGCCAGCAGCTCACGATCCGGGACTAAGACTCCCACAGATACGCAGTATTTT.

The chain has TRBV7-3 and TRBJ2-3, with a weak D call TRBD1 (6 bases). V lost 5 bases and J 1 base, leaving 10 bases between the germline ends. The CDR3 has 14 residues. In germline, CDR1 is SGHTA, CDR2 FQGTGA. CDR3 protein: CASSPGAGTDTQYF. CDR3 DNA: TGTGCCAGCAGCCCAGGGGCAGGCACAGATACGCAGTATTTT.

The genes are TRBV7-8 and TRBJ2-7; possible D gene TRBD2, 6 bases. The CDR3 has 17 residues. CDR1 and CDR2 (germline): SGHVS, FQNEAQ. Trimming took off 5 bases at V and 0 bases at J, with 20 bases between the two ends. DNA of the CDR3: TGTGCCAGCAGCGTTGGGCGGGGACGCACGAGCTCCTACGAGCAGTACTTC. This sequence encodes CASSVGRGRTSSYEQYF.

The chain employs TRBV3-1 and TRBJ2-7; tentatively, D is TRBD2 (6 bases). Germline-derived CDR1 and CDR2 are LGHDT and YNNKEL (reference sequence). CDR3 length equals 15 residues. The V and J ends lost 3 bases and 5 bases respectively, with 17 bases between them. CDR3 DNA sequence: TGTGCCAGCAGCCAGGCGGAGGGAGGATTCGACGAGCAGTACTTC. It translates to CASSQAEGGFDEQYF.

This clonotype was found a few times. This chain uses TRBV20-1 with TRBJ1-1; D is perhaps TRBD1 (5 bases). V was shortened by 1 base and J by 5 bases, with 14 bases between the two germline ends. Germline CDR1 and CDR2: DFQATT and SNEGSKA (reference sequence). There are 14 residues in the CDR3. The CDR3 here is CSARGEGRDTEAFF. The CDR3 DNA follows: TGCAGTGCTAGAGGTGAGGGCAGGGATACTGAAGCTTTCTTT.

V is TRBV11-2 and J is TRBJ2-3; 10 positions agree with TRBD2. CDR1 is SGHAT and CDR2 is FQNNGV in the germline V gene. CDR3 size: 18 residues. The J segment lost 4 bases and the V segment lost 8 bases, leaving 18 bases of the junction unmatched. The CDR3 region has the DNA TGTGCCAGCGGCCCGGGAGGTAGCGGGGGGTTCAGAGCAGATACGCAGTATTTT. It codes for CASGPGGSGGFRADTQYF.

J is TRBJ2-7 and V is TRBV7-8; weak D call: TRBD1 (5 bases). The germline V gene encodes CDR1 SGHVS and CDR2 FQNEAQ. The CDR3 extends over 15 amino acids. Trimming removed 0 bases at V and 3 bases at J, with 12 bases between. The CDR3 region has the DNA TGTGCCAGCAGCTTAGCGACAGTAGGGGACTACGAGCAGTACTTC. The encoded protein is CASSLATVGDYEQYF.

V is TRBV7-2 and J is TRBJ2-7, with 8 bases that match TRBD1. Trimming at V came to 4 bases and at J to 2 bases, leaving 4 bases not matched to a gene. The CDR3 spans 14 residues. Per germline, CDR1 SGHTA and CDR2 FQGNSA. The CDR3 spells CASSWTGIPYEQYF. Here the CDR3 DNA reads TGTGCCAGCAGCTGGACAGGGATACCCTACGAGCAGTACTTC.